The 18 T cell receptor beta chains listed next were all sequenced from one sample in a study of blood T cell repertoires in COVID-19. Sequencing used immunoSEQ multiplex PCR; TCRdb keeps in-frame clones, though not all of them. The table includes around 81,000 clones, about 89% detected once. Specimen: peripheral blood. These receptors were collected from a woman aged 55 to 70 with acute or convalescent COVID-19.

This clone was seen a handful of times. CDR3 bases: TGTGCCAGCAGTCCCCAACAGGGCCAGGGACGGAGCTACGAGCAGTACTTC. Its translation is CASSPQQGQGRSYEQYF. The chain carries TRBV2 and TRBJ2-7, with TRBD1 as a possible D gene (6 bases). The length of the CDR3 is 17 residues. V was pared by 5 bases and J by 3 bases, with 23 bases between. Germline V gene sequence: CDR1 SNHLY, CDR2 FYNNEI.

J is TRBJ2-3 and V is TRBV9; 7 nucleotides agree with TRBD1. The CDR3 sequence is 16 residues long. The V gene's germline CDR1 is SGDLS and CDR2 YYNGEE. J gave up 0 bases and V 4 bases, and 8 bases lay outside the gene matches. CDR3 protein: CASSPRDSQSTDTQYF. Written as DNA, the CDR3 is TGTGCCAGCAGCCCCCGGGACAGCCAAAGCACAGATACGCAGTATTTT.

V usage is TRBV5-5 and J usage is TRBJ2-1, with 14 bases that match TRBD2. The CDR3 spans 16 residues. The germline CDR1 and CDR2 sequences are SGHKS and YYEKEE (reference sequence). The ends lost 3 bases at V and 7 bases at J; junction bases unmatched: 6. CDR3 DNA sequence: TGTGCCAGCAGCTCCGGGACTAGCGGGAGTTGGAATGAGCAGTTCTTC. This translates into CASSSGTSGSWNEQFF.

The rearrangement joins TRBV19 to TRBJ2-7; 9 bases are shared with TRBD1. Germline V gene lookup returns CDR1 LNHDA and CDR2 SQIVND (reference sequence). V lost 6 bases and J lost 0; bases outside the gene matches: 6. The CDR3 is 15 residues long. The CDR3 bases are TGTGCCAGTAGCCCCGGGACAGGGAGCTCCTACGAGCAGTACTTC. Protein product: CASSPGTGSSYEQYF.

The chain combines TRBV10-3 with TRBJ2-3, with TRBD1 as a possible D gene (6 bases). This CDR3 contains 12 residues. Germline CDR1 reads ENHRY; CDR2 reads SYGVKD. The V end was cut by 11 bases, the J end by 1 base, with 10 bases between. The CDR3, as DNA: TGTGCCGCAGGGGAAGGCACAGATACGCAGTATTTT. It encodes CAAGEGTDTQYF.

The CDR3 loop is CASSHTAAYEQYF. The CDR3 nucleotides are TGTGCCAGCAGCCACACAGCGGCCTACGAGCAGTACTTC. The chain carries TRBV7-2 and TRBJ2-7, with D perhaps matching TRBD2 (5 bases). The germline gives CDR1 SGHTA, CDR2 FQGNSA. The germline V and J ends were trimmed by 5 bases and 2 bases, with 10 bases remaining between them. This CDR3 has 13 amino acids.

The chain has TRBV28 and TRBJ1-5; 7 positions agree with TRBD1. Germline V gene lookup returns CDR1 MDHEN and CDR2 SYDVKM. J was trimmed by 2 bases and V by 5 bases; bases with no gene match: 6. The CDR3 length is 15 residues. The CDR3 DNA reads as TGTGCCAGCAGTCCTACAGGGGACGGCAATCAGCCCCAGCATTTT. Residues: CASSPTGDGNQPQHF.

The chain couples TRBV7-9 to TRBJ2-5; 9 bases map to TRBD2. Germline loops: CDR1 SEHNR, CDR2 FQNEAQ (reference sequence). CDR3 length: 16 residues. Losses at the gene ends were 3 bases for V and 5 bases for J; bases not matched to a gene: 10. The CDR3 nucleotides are TGTGCCAGCAGCTTGGGGAGCGGGGGGTCCCTTGAGACCCAGTACTTC. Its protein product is CASSLGSGGSLETQYF.

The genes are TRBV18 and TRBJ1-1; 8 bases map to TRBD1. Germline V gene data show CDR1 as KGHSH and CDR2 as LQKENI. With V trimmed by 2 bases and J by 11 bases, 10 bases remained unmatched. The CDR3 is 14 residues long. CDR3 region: CASSPETQGAAAFF. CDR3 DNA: TGTGCCAGCTCACCAGAAACGCAGGGGGCAGCGGCTTTCTTT.

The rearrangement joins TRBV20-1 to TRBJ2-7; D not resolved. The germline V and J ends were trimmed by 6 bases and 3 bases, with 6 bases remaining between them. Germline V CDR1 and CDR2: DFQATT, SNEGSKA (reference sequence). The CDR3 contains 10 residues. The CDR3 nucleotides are TGCAGTGCAGCTGACTACGAGCAGTACTTC. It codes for CSAADYEQYF.

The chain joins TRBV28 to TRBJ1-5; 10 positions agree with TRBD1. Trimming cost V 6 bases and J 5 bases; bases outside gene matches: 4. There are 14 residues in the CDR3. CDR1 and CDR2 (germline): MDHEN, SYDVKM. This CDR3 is CASSMDRGYQPQHF. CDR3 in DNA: TGTGCCAGCAGCATGGACAGGGGGTATCAGCCCCAGCATTTT. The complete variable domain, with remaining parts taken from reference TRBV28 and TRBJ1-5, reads DVKVTQSSRYLVKRTGEKVFLECVQDMDHENMFWYRQDPGLGLRLIYFSYDVKMKEKGDIPEGYSVSREKKERFSLILESASTNQTSMYLCASSMDRGYQPQHFGDGTRLSIL.

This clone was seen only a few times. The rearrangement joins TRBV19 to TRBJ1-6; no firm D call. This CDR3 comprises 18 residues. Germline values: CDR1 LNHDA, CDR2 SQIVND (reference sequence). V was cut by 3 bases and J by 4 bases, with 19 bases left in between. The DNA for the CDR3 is TGTGCCAGTAGTATCCGGGTCGCGAACTCCTTGTATAATTCACCCCTCCACTTT. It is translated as CASSIRVANSLYNSPLHF.

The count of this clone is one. The CDR3 region is CASVLDSHEQFF. The CDR3 region has the DNA TGTGCTAGTGTCCTCGACTCCCATGAGCAGTTCTTC. The rearrangement joins TRBV12-5 to TRBJ2-1; D is unresolved. The CDR3 runs 12 residues. V was cut by 7 bases and J by 8 bases, with 12 bases left in between. Germline V lookup: CDR1 LGHNT, CDR2 FRNRAP.

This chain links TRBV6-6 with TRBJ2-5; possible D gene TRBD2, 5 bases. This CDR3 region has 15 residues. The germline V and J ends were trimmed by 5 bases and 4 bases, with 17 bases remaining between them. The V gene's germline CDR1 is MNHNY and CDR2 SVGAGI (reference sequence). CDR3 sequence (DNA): TGTGCCAGCAGTAAGACTAAGGACGGACTAGAGACCCAGTACTTC. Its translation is CASSKTKDGLETQYF.

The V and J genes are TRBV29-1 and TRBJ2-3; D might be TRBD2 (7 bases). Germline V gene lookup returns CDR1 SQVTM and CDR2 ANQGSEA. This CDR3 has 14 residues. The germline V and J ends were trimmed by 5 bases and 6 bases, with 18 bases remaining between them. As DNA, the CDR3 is TGCAGCGTTCCGACCGGGGGGCTAGGGGATACGCAGTATTTT. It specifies CSVPTGGLGDTQYF.

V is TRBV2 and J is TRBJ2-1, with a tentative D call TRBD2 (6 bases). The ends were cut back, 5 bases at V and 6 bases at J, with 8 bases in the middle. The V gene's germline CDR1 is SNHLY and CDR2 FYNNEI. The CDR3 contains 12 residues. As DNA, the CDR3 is TGTGCCAGCAGTCAGGGAGGCAATGAGCAGTTCTTC. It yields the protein CASSQGGNEQFF.

The CDR3 protein is CASSEQGFGYTF. The CDR3 DNA reads TGTGCCAGCAGCGAACAGGGGTTTGGCTACACCTTC. This chain uses TRBV7-9 with TRBJ1-2; 7 bases agree with TRBD1. Germline lookup yields CDR1 SEHNR and CDR2 FQNEAQ (reference sequence). V lost 5 bases, J lost 7 bases, and 4 bases stayed unmatched. The CDR3 totals 12 residues.

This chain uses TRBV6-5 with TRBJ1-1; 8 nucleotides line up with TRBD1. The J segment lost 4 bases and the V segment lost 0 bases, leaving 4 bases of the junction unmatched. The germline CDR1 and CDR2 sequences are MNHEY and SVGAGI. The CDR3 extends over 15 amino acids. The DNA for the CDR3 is TGTGCCAGCAGTTACTCGGCCACAGGGGGCACTGAAGCTTTCTTT. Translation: CASSYSATGGTEAFF.